The present T cell receptor beta chain was sequenced within a study of T cells in Graves' hyperthyroidism and ophthalmopathy (dated by TCRdb to between 2018 and 2021). Broadly, across the study: Peripheral blood samples were taken at the time of initial diagnosis, prior to any treatment. A discovery cohort of approximately 97 patients, 43 with Graves' ophthalmopathy and about 60 with stable Graves' hyperthyroidism, was used to find distinguishing TCR V-J signatures. Prospective prediction of ophthalmopathy was tested in an independent validation cohort consisting of 18 to 20 hyperthyroidism patients and 15 to 17 patients who later progressed to ophthalmopathy. For training and testing, the 100 or so patients in the discovery cohort were randomly divided in a 7:3 ratio. Thyroid tissue and blood T-cell repertoires from six Graves' hyperthyroidism patients were also compared in the study. After sampling, hyperthyroidism patients received methimazole starting at 30 mg daily, and ophthalmopathy patients received high-dose intravenous methylprednisolone. According to the paper, TCR Vbeta CDR3 sequencing was carried out on about 140 peripheral blood samples, which came from fewer than 50 ophthalmopathy, around 74 hyperthyroidism and roughly 17 progressor patients.

Amplification of TCR beta CDR3 regions was carried out from RNA transcripts. The TCR CDR3 was subjected to a first round of RT-PCR using the HTBI primer set and the Qiagen OneStep RT-PCR kit. Libraries were constructed in a second round of multiplex PCR, after which size selection and purification were carried out. Sequencing of the libraries was done on an Illumina HiSeq2000 using paired-end 100 bp reads. The authors' analysis ran thus. SOAPnuke was used to process the raw data, throwing out any read that contained adapters or uncalled bases, had a mean Phred below 15, or lacked an exact constant-primer or identifier match. High-quality paired reads were merged using COPE v1.2.5, and each unique nucleotide sequence was defined as a clonotype. MiTCR v1.1 was used to align clonotypes to the IMGT TRBV, TRBD and TRBJ reference segments. The analysis was restricted to V-J combinations with a frequency above 0.0001, which together covered 99.2% of the repertoires. A TCS score was defined as the ratio between F50 (clonal expansion) and ExV (chaos), using BLOSUM62-based TCRdist between CDR3 peptides within each V-J. Welch's t-statistics and random forest reduced 500 to 650 V-J features to 10 to 15, which were used in a naive Bayes classifier (R e1071). Clones were called with MiXCR by TCRdb after fastp trimmed the public reads at Q25, and only in-frame beta chains were retained. A single entry per CDR3 protein holds the most common genes and DNA from its merged rows. Clone size and V and J calls follow TCRdb, not the original study. The sample contains some 690,000 distinct CDR3 sequences, roughly a sixth of them found a single time. About 16% of the sample comes from the top ten.

The paper's findings and limits, for the study overall: Blood samples also contained most of the expanded thyroid clonotypes (frequency above 0.001), which suggests that blood repertoires may reflect thyroid immune responses. Sample size was not statistically predetermined, and investigators were not blinded to group allocation. In validation, the model predicted progression to ophthalmopathy with 60% to 71% sensitivity and 72% to 85% specificity, a median of 6.5 months before onset. In cross-validation, a model built on a 13 V-J signature told ophthalmopathy apart from stable hyperthyroidism with approximately 90% sensitivity and about 81% specificity, and in testing the same model reached 80%/75%.

Graves' hyperthyroidism was defined as stable when no progression to ophthalmopathy occurred over 18 months of follow-up. The hyperthyroidism patients were between 18 and 65 years old and newly diagnosed, with a disease duration of less than 2 months. Any patient with an uncontrolled infection, another autoimmune disease, pregnancy or lactation was excluded. Diagnoses relied on clinical symptoms, serum thyroxine and TRAb, thyroid ultrasound and orbital computed tomography. PBMCs were isolated from approximately 10 ml of fresh peripheral blood by Ficoll-Paque density gradient centrifugation. Trizol reagent was used to extract total RNA, and RNA quality was then checked on an Agilent 2100 Bioanalyzer. The CDR3 has 16 amino acids, counting the end cysteine and phenylalanine. The retained sequence is limited to the CDR3, 48 bases, with the frame set at the first base. Via the germline V gene, CDR1 is MDHEN and CDR2 SYDVKM. V is shortened by 5 bases, J by 1 base, and the region joining them spans 18 bases.

This clonotype was seen at least ten times. Its antigen remains unidentified. The sample holds no much larger clone one base away, and base qualities are not on file. This TCR derives from a man aged 45 to 65 with Graves' hyperthyroidism. Recombination joined TRBV28 with TRBJ2-7; D gene: possibly TRBD2, on 6 matching bases. The material sequenced was blood. The CDR3 region: CASSAAGTSNSYEQYF. The bases read TGTGCCAGCAGTGCTGCCGGGACTTCAAATTCCTACGAGCAGTACTTC. Reference TRBV28 and TRBJ2-7 proteins supply the regions before and after the CDR3; the full variable domain is: DVKVTQSSRYLVKRTGEKVFLECVQDMDHENMFWYRQDPGLGLRLIYFSYDVKMKEKGDIPEGYSVSREKKERFSLILESASTNQTSMYLCASSAAGTSNSYEQYFGPGTRLTVT.